These T cell receptor beta chains were read from a single sample in a study of shared clonotypes between healthy human individuals. Here immunoSEQ multiplex PCR was the method, and the copy in TCRdb shows in-frame clones only, minus some. The sample holds about 1,500,000 clones, roughly 96% seen once. Sequencing was carried out using naive CD4+ T cells sorted from blood. All receptors derive from a man aged 30 to 39 in good health. Both conserved end residues are part of each CDR3. D genes are given only for firm matches. Size is omitted from some rows. Given values are once, few, many or a class for expanded clones.

V gene,J gene,clone size,D gene,CDR3 protein,CDR3 DNA
TRBV29-1,TRBJ2-3,.,TRBD1,CSVEVIRTGFSHDTQYF,TGCAGCGTTGAAGTAATAAGGACAGGGTTTTCCCACGATACGCAGTATTTT
TRBV27,TRBJ2-5,.,.,CASSRWTDDEAQYF,TGTGCCAGCAGTCGCTGGACAGACGACGAGGCCCAGTACTTC
TRBV7-2,TRBJ2-1,.,TRBD2,CASSRWTSGNYNEQFF,TGTGCCAGCAGCAGATGGACTAGCGGGAACTACAATGAGCAGTTCTTC
TRBV2,TRBJ1-1,.,.,CASRIGGTRNTEAFF,TGTGCCAGCCGGATAGGAGGAACCAGGAACACTGAAGCTTTCTTT
TRBV29-1,TRBJ2-3,.,TRBD2,CSGQHSGTPTRTDTQYF,TGCAGCGGCCAACATAGCGGGACACCGACTCGCACAGATACGCAGTATTTT
TRBV5-1,TRBJ2-5,.,.,CASSPGQTQETQYF,TGCGCCAGCAGCCCGGGACAAACCCAAGAGACCCAGTACTTC
TRBV30,TRBJ1-2,.,TRBD1,CAWSRDRANYGYTF,TGTGCCTGGAGTCGGGACAGGGCTAACTATGGCTACACCTTC
TRBV6-6,TRBJ1-2,.,TRBD1,CASSYSTGAHYGYTF,TGTGCCAGCAGTTACTCGACAGGGGCTCACTATGGCTACACCTTC
TRBV2,TRBJ2-7,once,TRBD2,CASSERFLAGVNEQYF,TGTGCCAGCAGTGAAAGGTTCCTAGCGGGAGTGAATGAGCAGTACTTC
TRBV28,TRBJ2-1,.,TRBD2,CASSLIAGGPGEQFF,TGTGCCAGCAGTTTAATAGCGGGAGGGCCAGGGGAGCAGTTCTTC
TRBV7-2,TRBJ2-5,.,TRBD2,CASSFWGGQYF,TGTGCCAGCAGCTTTTGGGGGGGCCAGTACTTC
TRBV10-3,TRBJ2-5,.,.,CAISGERTSFQETQYF,TGTGCCATCAGTGGGGAGCGGACCAGCTTCCAAGAGACCCAGTACTTC
TRBV12-5,TRBJ2-5,.,TRBD2,CAETSGRETQYF,TGTGCCGAGACTAGCGGGCGTGAGACCCAGTACTTC
TRBV15,TRBJ2-1,once,.,CATSSSWETEQFF,TGTGCCACCAGTTCCTCGTGGGAAACTGAGCAGTTCTTC
TRBV2,TRBJ2-3,.,TRBD2,CASRVSGNTDTQYF,TGTGCCAGCAGGGTTAGCGGGAACACAGATACGCAGTATTTT
TRBV19,TRBJ1-1,.,TRBD1,CASTNDRGVFTEAFF,TGTGCCAGTACCAATGACAGGGGCGTTTTTACTGAAGCTTTCTTT
TRBV4-3,TRBJ2-3,.,TRBD2,CASSQVTSGLGADTQYF,TGCGCCAGCAGCCAAGTGACTAGCGGCCTCGGGGCAGATACGCAGTATTTT
TRBV25-1,TRBJ2-1,.,TRBD2,CASSTSGPISSYNEQFF,TGTGCCAGCAGTACTAGCGGGCCCATCAGCTCCTACAATGAGCAGTTCTTC
TRBV28,TRBJ2-7,.,TRBD2,CASSESSGIKDEQYF,TGTGCCAGCAGTGAATCTAGCGGGATCAAAGACGAGCAGTACTTC
TRBV5-1,TRBJ1-2,.,TRBD1,CASRTGTGVRYGYTF,TGCGCCAGCAGAACCGGGACAGGGGTACGATATGGCTACACCTTC
TRBV12-5,TRBJ2-7,.,TRBD2,CASGLASGSYEQYF,TGTGCTAGTGGTTTGGCTAGCGGGAGCTACGAGCAGTACTTC
TRBV19,TRBJ2-5,.,TRBD2,CAARGDRGTQYF,TGTGCCGCACGGGGGGACCGGGGGACCCAGTACTTC
TRBV21-1,TRBJ2-6,.,.,CASSMAGAGANVLTF,TGTGCCAGCAGCATGGCCGGGGCTGGGGCCAACGTCCTGACTTTC
TRBV11-2,TRBJ2-5,.,.,CASSFGSSETQYF,TGTGCCAGCAGCTTTGGTAGTTCGGAGACCCAGTACTTC
TRBV2,TRBJ2-1,.,TRBD2,CASRGLAGGNNEQFF,TGTGCCAGCAGGGGCCTAGCGGGAGGGAACAATGAGCAGTTCTTC
TRBV5-6,TRBJ1-3,.,.,CASSLRLAGRWAGNTIYF,TGTGCCAGCAGCTTGCGGTTGGCAGGGAGATGGGCTGGAAACACCATATATTTT
TRBV2,TRBJ2-3,.,TRBD2,CASARLAGTDTQYF,TGTGCCTCCGCCAGGCTAGCGGGCACAGATACGCAGTATTTT
TRBV6-5,TRBJ2-7,.,TRBD2,CASSYTVAGTNEQYF,TGTGCCAGCAGTTACACAGTAGCGGGAACCAACGAGCAGTACTTC
TRBV11-2,TRBJ2-5,.,TRBD1,CASSLWDRGLQTQYF,TGTGCCAGCAGCTTATGGGACAGGGGTTTACAGACCCAGTACTTC
TRBV2,TRBJ2-2,.,.,CASNEGVRTGELFF,TGTGCCAGCAACGAGGGAGTAAGGACCGGGGAGCTGTTTTTT
TRBV2,TRBJ1-5,once,.,CASSGGAGRNQPQHF,TGTGCCAGCAGTGGGGGGGCGGGACGAAATCAGCCCCAGCATTTT
TRBV6-1,TRBJ2-2,.,TRBD1,CATQWTGAYTGELFF,TGTGCCACCCAGTGGACAGGGGCCTACACCGGGGAGCTGTTTTTT
TRBV5-1,TRBJ2-2,.,.,CASSFYRPLEAGELFF,TGCGCCAGCAGCTTTTATCGCCCCCTTGAGGCCGGGGAGCTGTTTTTT
TRBV7-9,TRBJ2-5,.,.,CASSLEGTGQSKTQYF,TGTGCCAGCAGCTTAGAAGGGACCGGACAGTCGAAGACCCAGTACTTC
TRBV4-2,TRBJ2-1,.,TRBD2,CASSQGGAGAGGSNEQFF,TGTGCCAGCAGCCAAGGGGGCGCGGGAGCGGGAGGGAGCAATGAGCAGTTCTTC
TRBV11-2,TRBJ2-1,.,.,CASSTWDEQFF,TGTGCCAGCAGCACTTGGGATGAGCAGTTCTTC
TRBV23-1,TRBJ1-2,.,.,CASSPTGPNYGYTF,TGCGCCAGCAGTCCTACAGGGCCGAACTATGGCTACACCTTC
TRBV29-1,TRBJ1-1,.,TRBD1,CSVEVLTGPTEAFF,TGCAGCGTTGAGGTACTGACAGGGCCTACTGAAGCTTTCTTT
TRBV7-9,TRBJ2-7,.,.,CASSPAYEQYF,TGTGCCAGCAGCCCGGCATACGAGCAGTACTTC
TRBV10-3,TRBJ2-7,.,TRBD1,CAISAPGGSGYEQYF,TGTGCCATCAGTGCCCCAGGGGGAAGTGGCTACGAGCAGTACTTC